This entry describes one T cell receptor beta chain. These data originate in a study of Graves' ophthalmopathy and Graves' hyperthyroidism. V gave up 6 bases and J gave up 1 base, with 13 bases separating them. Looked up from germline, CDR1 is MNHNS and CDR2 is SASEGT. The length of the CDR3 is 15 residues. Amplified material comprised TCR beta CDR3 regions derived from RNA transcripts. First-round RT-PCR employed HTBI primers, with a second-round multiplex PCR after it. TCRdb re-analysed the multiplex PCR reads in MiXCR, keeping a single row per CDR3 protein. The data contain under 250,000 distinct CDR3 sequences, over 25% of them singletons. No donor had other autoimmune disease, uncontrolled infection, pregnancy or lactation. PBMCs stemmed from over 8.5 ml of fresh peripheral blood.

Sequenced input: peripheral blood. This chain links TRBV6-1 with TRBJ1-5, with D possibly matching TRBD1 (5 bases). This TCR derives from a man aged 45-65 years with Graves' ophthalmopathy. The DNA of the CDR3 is TGTGCCAGCAGAGCTCAGGGACCCAGCAATCAGCCCCAGCATTTT. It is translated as CASRAQGPSNQPQHF.